This T cell receptor beta chain was recorded in a study of cytomegalovirus exposure and HLA in healthy donors (dated by TCRdb to 2016 to 2017). For context, the study as a whole: An earlier analysis of roughly 500 of the donors reported over 250 Gb of sequence data and around 100 million unique TCR beta sequences obtained from about 179 million T cells. Approximately 310 gigabases of sequencing data and approximately 84 million unique TCR sequences were included in an early release covering 550 to 650 HLA-typed donors. Among the approximately 400 genotyped donors, around 81% belonged to the genetic ancestry cluster associated with self-reported Caucasian donors. The study was designed to test whether signatures of past pathogen exposure could be identified by cataloging public T cell receptors. The T cell repertoires of around 670 subjects were profiled by immunosequencing and related to cytomegalovirus serostatus. A separate validation cohort of 90 to 150 different subjects was used in addition to the approximately 700-subject first cohort. To predict cytomegalovirus infection status, the study combined high-throughput TCR immunosequencing, statistical association of individual TCRs with disease status, and machine learning. In a later analysis, previously published TCR beta repertoires from some 640 donors were re-analyzed and high-resolution HLA genotyping was added so that TCR occurrence patterns could be studied. Rather than drawing on any new phenotypic data, the later analysis identified candidate immune exposures from TCR beta sequences and the way those sequences occurred across donors. In an earlier analysis of a few hundred of the donors, high-throughput TCR beta sequencing was used to judge whether each TCR beta V gene segment behaved as functional or pseudogenic. Donor age, sex, ethnicity and CMV serostatus were compiled together with the repertoire data. A later genetic analysis took genome-wide SNP genotypes for about 65% of the roughly 670 donors and used that subset as a discovery cohort. All discovery cohort repertoires had been generated on a single sequencing platform. HLA typing included class I and class II loci at four-digit resolution. The number of donors typed differed by locus, with about 629-630 for A, B, C, DRB1 and DQB1, 522 for DQA1, 600 to 610 for DPA1, and under 490 for DPB1. Because of strong linkage in the cohort, four to six DR-DQ haplotypes were treated as single units for association and clustering. On average, roughly 250,000 unique TCR beta nucleotide sequences were sequenced per donor among fewer than 500 genotyped donors of the cohort, with roughly a sixth of those sequences being non-productive.

Concerning this clone itself: Its antigen specificity is not known. Per-base quality was not reported, and no clone a single base away is much larger than it.

To prepare the library, the immunoSEQ multiplex PCR assay was applied. The multiplex PCR relied on a mix of 60 forward primers for TCR Vbeta segments and 13 reverse primers for TCR Jbeta segments. Amplification of the CDR3 region of rearranged TCR beta genes was performed with a multiplex PCR assay on genomic DNA. On the Illumina HiSeq System, the amplified TCR beta libraries were sequenced as 87-base-pair reads. Turning to the authors' computational methods: A later analysis tallied tens of millions of unique TCR beta chains across the 666 repertoires, and some 10 million of those chains were shared by two or more donors. Raw reads were error-corrected and collapsed into unique sequences with a nearest-neighbor algorithm that merged closely related sequences to remove PCR and sequencing errors. Alignment of CDR3 sequences to IMGT reference sequences was used to assign V, D and J gene segments. For a sequence to be retained, a match of at least six nucleotides was required to both a V gene segment and a J gene segment. A rearrangement was called productive if the CDR3 had no stop codons and remained in frame with V and J, and every other rearrangement was called non-productive. CDR3 was defined by IMGT convention, running from the second conserved V-encoded cysteine to the conserved J-encoded phenylalanine. In an earlier analysis of around 600 of the donors, sequences lacking an unambiguous match to a single V gene segment were excluded. An earlier analysis of 450 to 650 of the donors called V segments functional above 56.7% productive rearrangements and segregating when the between-donor standard deviation exceeded 5%. A statistical classification framework was built to diagnose cytomegalovirus status from the catalog of TCR beta chain sequences. A later analysis assigned V and J genes by comparing TCR nucleotide sequences with IMGT/GENE-DB human TR gene sequences. In a later analysis, CDR3 sequences and most-parsimonious VDJ recombination scenarios were assigned using the TCRdist pipeline. In a later analysis, each TCR beta chain was defined by its CDR3 amino acid sequence together with its V-gene family, and reads lacking a unique V-gene family were excluded. To address suspected cross-contamination and a sequencing artifact, a later analysis removed 550 to 750 highly shared, low-generation-probability nucleotide sequences. For each public chain, a later analysis derived a clonal expansion index from normalized ranks of inferred template counts within each repertoire. In a later analysis, generation probabilities were computed with a VDJ recombination model fitted to out-of-frame rearrangements, and the resulting probabilities were checked against IGoR. A later analysis scored TCR-TCR, TCR-HLA and TCR-CMV co-occurrence with hypergeometric tests, applying a repertoire-size bias correction to TCR pairs. To estimate false discovery rates, a later analysis permuted the HLA or CMV assignments 20 times. In a later analysis, co-occurring TCRs were grouped with DBSCAN, and TCRdist sequence similarity was added when clustering was performed within HLA-allele-positive subsets. Repertoires with fewer than 30,000 or more than 120,000 public chains, plus five repertoires with anomalous nucleotide sharing, were excluded from co-occurrence clustering. TCRdb retrieved this table from immuneACCESS and kept in-frame rearrangements only. Not all clones are present; in checked studies, unresolved V genes account for under half, and no reason is known for the remainder. V, J and clone size were drawn from that table, and D and trimming were deduced from the DNA. The sample records 200,000 or so clones, 82% of which are singletons. 2.7% of the sample lies in the top ten.

General conclusions and limits of the study: According to a later analysis, TCR association rates differed among HLA loci, with DRB1 alleles showing the most associated TCRs and HLA-C alleles showing the fewest. In a later analysis, HLA-associated TCR beta chains were found to be more clonally expanded and to have lower generation probabilities than equally common non-associated chains. Most CMV-associated TCR beta chains appeared to be HLA-restricted in a later analysis, and the HLA associations seemed to be driven largely by CMV exposure. Assigning TCR associations to individual alleles was difficult when HLA alleles, especially DR and DQ, strongly co-occurred. Broadly in line with IMGT annotations, most TCR beta V segments showed up in productive rearrangements about 87% or about 30% of the time in an earlier analysis of under 700 of the donors. A cluster of highly shared sequence variants was judged likely to represent a technical artifact of the sequencing pipeline. According to a later genetic analysis, donors in an Asian-associated ancestry cluster had fewer N-insertions in productive TCRs than the roughly 700-donor mean. Most TCR sequences were seen in very few donors, while some public TCRs were found in many individuals. The presence/absence analyses assumed that sequencing depth was roughly uniform across donors, and that assumption may not be true. According to the authors, the approach could potentially be generalized to other disease states and immunological phenotypes. Three of the identified cytomegalovirus-associated TCR beta chains were confirmed in vitro to be specific for cytomegalovirus antigens. Specific HLA alleles were associated with over 15,000 TCR beta sequences at a false discovery rate of 0.05 in a later analysis. Because HLA typing was unavailable for some donors at each locus, only the typed subset was used in association tests. Around 16 rarely observed V segments, including chromosome 9 orphons, were excluded from the earlier analysis of 550 to 700 of the donors because counts were too low. Because the 87-base-pair reads could not distinguish some IMGT-functional V segments, including TRBV6-2 and TRBV6-3, those segments were excluded. Correlated functional status among segregating V segments might reflect linkage disequilibrium, but an unknown experimental factor could not be ruled out. In the study, around 150 TCR beta chains were listed as associated with cytomegalovirus. In both the original and validation cohorts, the classifier was reported to diagnose cytomegalovirus status with high specificity and sensitivity. This cohort had only TCR beta chains sequenced, and the lack of alpha or paired-chain data limited which features could be detected. A further reported finding was that TCR beta sequences accurately predicted the HLA-A and HLA-B alleles for most subjects in the first cohort. The only immune exposure information available for the cohort was CMV serostatus. V-gene and J-gene trimming of TCR beta chains was associated with a missense DCLRE1C variant in a later genetic analysis, and the association was replicated in an independent cohort. A later analysis reported that several top co-occurrence clusters appeared linked to parvovirus B19, influenza, CMV and Epstein-Barr virus.

V is shortened by 2 bases, J by 8 bases, and the region joining them spans 6 bases. The germline V gene (reference sequence) provides CDR1 SEHNR and CDR2 FQNEAQ. The CDR3, cysteine through phenylalanine, is 12 amino acids long. Only the CDR3 DNA stays, 36 bases, in frame from base 1. The cohort comprised fewer than 700 healthy bone marrow donors. Cohort members were all nominally healthy when sampled, although unrecorded immune exposures were likely present. The donor tested CMV seronegative, placing the donor among the 300 to 400 seronegative members of the cohort. Each donor provided a peripheral blood sample, and peripheral blood mononuclear cells were used for TCR beta sequencing. The Qiagen DNeasy Blood Extraction Kit was used to extract genomic DNA from the blood cell samples.

The chain links TRBV7-9 with TRBJ1-4; too little of a D gene remains to name it. The sample comprised PBMCs. This receptor was obtained from a middle-aged woman in good health and CMV-seronegative. In nucleotide form, the sequence is TGTGCCAGCAGCTTATGGGAGGAAAAACTGTTTTTT. This codes for CASSLWEEKLFF.